This TCR beta chain comes out of a study of identical twins. This clonotype was seen a few times. What it binds is not known. From the 5' RACE reads, TCRdb called clonotypes with MiXCR, one entry per CDR3 protein. In the table there are 450,000 to 600,000 distinct CDR3 sequences, approximately 20% of which are singletons. Healthy Caucasians supplied all donations. Study-wide points: For cord blood, abundant beta clonotypes had fewer insertions, unlike memory repertoires, which showed none.

The sample was also linked to a second study, of yellow fever vaccine responses in identical twins. In that study: Twins reportedly mounted vaccine T cell responses that seemed partly convergent, partly personalized.

This TCR was recovered from a young woman in good health. Source material: CD4+ T cells sorted from blood.

The CDR3 loop is CASSFSRGNTEAFF. The CDR3 DNA is TGTGCCAGCAGCTTTTCACGGGGGAACACTGAAGCTTTCTTT. V gene TRBV12-3 or TRBV12-4 combines with J gene TRBJ1-1; D not certain. This CDR3 comprises 14 residues. V dropped 6 bases and J dropped 1 base, with 12 bases sitting between them.